These 20 T cell receptor beta chains came from one sample sequenced in a study of blood T cell repertoires in COVID-19. Some clones are missing from TCRdb's copy, which holds only in-frame ones; the method was immunoSEQ multiplex PCR. The sample consists of roughly 86,000 clones, approximately 85% of them appearing once. The sequenced material came from peripheral blood. These receptors were taken from a woman aged 80 or over with COVID-19, enrolled during active disease.

Only one count was recorded for this clone. The J gene is TRBJ2-5, the V gene TRBV5-4; 9 bases are a match to TRBD1. The J segment lost 5 bases and the V segment lost 7 bases, leaving 12 bases of the junction unmatched. Germline V gives CDR1 SGHNT, CDR2 YYREEE (reference sequence). This CDR3 spans 15 amino acids. The CDR3 bases are TGTGCCAGCTCACCCTTCACAGGGGGCAGGGAGACCCAGTACTTC. It is translated as CASSPFTGGRETQYF.

V gene TRBV29-1 combines with J gene TRBJ1-4; D is uncertain. The germline V gene has CDR1 SQVTM and CDR2 ANQGSEA. The CDR3 consists of 13 residues. The V and J ends lost 3 bases and 1 base respectively, with 6 bases between them. CDR3 loop: CSVDSGTNEKLFF. The DNA of the CDR3 is TGCAGCGTTGATTCCGGAACTAATGAAAAACTGTTTTTT.

V gene TRBV24-1 combines with J gene TRBJ1-2, with 9 bases matching TRBD1. Looked up from germline, CDR1 is KGHDR and CDR2 is SFDVKD. The CDR3 consists of 13 residues. The V gene end was trimmed by 6 bases and the J gene end by 4 bases; junction bases not matched to a gene: 2. CDR3 sequence reads: CATSRTGVYGYTF. The CDR3 nucleotides read TGTGCCACCAGTCGGACAGGGGTCTATGGCTACACCTTC.

This clone was seen once. J is TRBJ2-1 and V is TRBV21-1; TRBD2 reflects the table's D call only, with no check against the DNA. TRBV21-1 is a pseudogene segment. This CDR3 comprises 17 residues. CDR3 protein: CASSKDAGGPYGNEQFF. CDR3 in DNA: TGTGCCAGCAGCAAAGATGCGGGGGGGCCATATGGTAATGAGCAGTTCTTC.

CDR3 protein: CASSLVGGQVILGNQPQHF. The CDR3 bases are TGCGCCAGCAGCTTGGTTGGGGGACAGGTCATTCTTGGTAATCAGCCCCAGCATTTT. This chain connects TRBV5-1 to TRBJ1-5; 8 bases fit TRBD1. Germline V gene data show CDR1 as SGHRS and CDR2 as YFSETQ. Germline trimming cut 0 bases from V and 4 bases from J; bases unmatched to any gene: 15. CDR3 length: 19 residues.

The chain has TRBV4-3 and TRBJ2-1, with 7 bases aligning to TRBD2. The J segment lost 0 bases and the V segment lost 1 base, leaving 6 bases of the junction unmatched. Germline V gene data show CDR1 as LGHNA and CDR2 as YSLEER. The CDR3 contains 17 residues. The CDR3 is CASSQGSAGVSYNEQFF. In nucleotides, the CDR3 is TGCGCCAGCAGCCAAGGTTCGGCGGGGGTCTCCTACAATGAGCAGTTCTTC.

The chain carries TRBV28 and TRBJ2-7; 13 nucleotides align to TRBD2. Trimming cost V 6 bases and J 4 bases; bases outside gene matches: 3. CDR1 and CDR2 (germline): MDHEN, SYDVKM. This CDR3 contains 14 residues. The DNA for the CDR3 is TGTGCCAGCAGGCGGACTAGCGGGAGTTACGAGCAGTACTTC. It encodes CASRRTSGSYEQYF.

The J gene is TRBJ1-1, the V gene TRBV29-1; tentative D call: TRBD1 (6 bases). Germline CDR1 SQVTM, CDR2 ANQGSEA. The V end lost 7 bases, the J end lost 5 bases, and 11 bases lay between the germline ends. CDR3 length equals 11 residues. This chain's CDR3 is CSANTGTEAFF. As DNA, the CDR3 is TGCAGCGCCAACACAGGGACTGAAGCTTTCTTT.

The chain carries TRBV9 and TRBJ2-3; 10 nucleotides align to TRBD2. The CDR3 runs to 17 residues. The junction had 7 bases not matched to a gene; V was cut back by 0 bases and J by 3 bases. In germline, CDR1 is SGDLS, CDR2 YYNGEE. CDR3 in amino acids: CASSVEGASGGTDTQYF. The CDR3 region has the DNA TGTGCCAGCAGCGTAGAGGGGGCTAGCGGGGGAACAGATACGCAGTATTTT.

The chain combines TRBV20-1 with TRBJ2-1, with D tentatively TRBD2 (5 bases). CDR1 and CDR2 (germline): DFQATT, SNEGSKA (reference sequence). Trimming left V 5 bases short and J 15 bases short, with 17 bases between. The CDR3 has 11 amino acids. The CDR3 nucleotides are TGCAGTGCTGACCGGGATCTGGGTCTGTTCTTC. It codes for CSADRDLGLFF.

This clone was detected once. The chain links TRBV5-1 to TRBJ1-4; weak D call: TRBD1 (6 bases). CDR1 is SGHRS and CDR2 is YFSETQ in the germline V gene. This CDR3 is built from 14 residues. CDR3 bases: TGCGTCGTGGTTCGGACAGTTCTTAATGAAAAACTGTTTTTT. This encodes CVVVRTVLNEKLFF.

This chain links TRBV9 with TRBJ1-3; D may be TRBD1 (5 bases). The CDR3 runs 15 residues. Trimming removed 0 bases at V and 2 bases at J, with 9 bases between. Germline assignment: CDR1 SGDLS and CDR2 YYNGEE. The CDR3: CASSVEEGTGNTIYF. The DNA for the CDR3 is TGTGCCAGCAGCGTAGAGGAGGGGACTGGAAACACCATATATTTT.

The CDR3 sequence is CASSLGSSYNEQFF. DNA for the CDR3: TGTGCCAGCAGCTTGGGGAGCTCCTACAATGAGCAGTTCTTC. The chain couples TRBV11-3 to TRBJ2-1; TRBD2 might be the D (5 bases). Germline lookup yields CDR1 SGHNT and CDR2 YENEEA. V was pared by 3 bases and J by 0 bases, with 6 bases between. The length of the CDR3 is 14 residues.

The chain carries TRBV5-1 and TRBJ1-2; unclear D gene. Per germline, CDR1 SGHRS and CDR2 YFSETQ. The CDR3 sequence is 14 residues long. Trimming pared 0 bases from V and 2 bases from J, leaving 8 bases between. As DNA, the CDR3 is TGCGCCAGCAGCTTGGCCGCGGAGAACTATGGCTACACCTTC. It codes for CASSLAAENYGYTF.

The chain recombines TRBV6-5 with TRBJ1-1; weak D call: TRBD1 (5 bases). Looked up from germline, CDR1 is MNHEY and CDR2 is SVGAGI. The CDR3 consists of 15 residues. The ends were cut back, 6 bases at V and 4 bases at J, with 18 bases in the middle. The CDR3 DNA reads TGTGCCAGCAGCCGGAGCACAGGTCACTCCACTGAAGCTTTCTTT. Translation gives CASSRSTGHSTEAFF.

The chain recombines TRBV27 with TRBJ1-2, with 9 positions matching TRBD1. This CDR3 is 15 amino acids long. Per germline, CDR1 MNHEY and CDR2 SMNVEV (reference sequence). V dropped 5 bases and J dropped 8; count of bases not matched to a gene: 12. The CDR3 reads CASSAVQGAREGYTF. The CDR3, as DNA: TGTGCCAGCAGTGCGGTACAGGGGGCGCGAGAAGGCTACACCTTC.

The chain links TRBV14 to TRBJ1-1; D is ambiguous. CDR3 length: 13 residues. Germline V gene lookup returns CDR1 SGHDN and CDR2 FVKESK. Trimming removed 4 bases from V and 0 bases from J, with 6 bases in between. The CDR3 sequence is CASSRHLNTEAFF. The CDR3, as DNA: TGTGCCAGCAGCCGACACTTGAACACTGAAGCTTTCTTT.

The chain carries TRBV18 and TRBJ1-6, with D perhaps matching TRBD1 (6 bases). This CDR3 is built from 14 residues. Germline loops: CDR1 KGHSH, CDR2 LQKENI. V was clipped by 2 bases and J by 9 bases, with 11 bases between them. The CDR3 protein is CASSPVLQGSPLHF. The CDR3 coding sequence is TGTGCCAGCTCACCAGTCCTACAGGGTTCACCCCTCCACTTT.

V and J are TRBV3-1 (or the pseudogene TRBV3-2) and TRBJ2-3; 7 nucleotides match TRBD1. V lost 3 bases, J lost 6 bases, and 3 bases stayed unmatched. Germline V gene sequence: CDR1 LGHDT, CDR2 YNNKEL (reference sequence). The CDR3 runs 13 residues. The CDR3 nucleotides read TGTGCCAGCAGCCACAGGGGGTCCGATACGCAGTATTTT. Amino acid sequence: CASSHRGSDTQYF.

This clone was seen once. V is TRBV6-5 and J is TRBJ2-7, with 8 bases lining up with TRBD1. Germline V CDR1 and CDR2: MNHEY, SVGAGI. CDR3 length equals 14 residues. V dropped 2 bases and J dropped 3; count of bases not matched to a gene: 3. This CDR3 is CASSYRGQGYEQYF. CDR3 nucleotides: TGTGCCAGCAGTTACCGTGGACAGGGCTACGAGCAGTACTTC.